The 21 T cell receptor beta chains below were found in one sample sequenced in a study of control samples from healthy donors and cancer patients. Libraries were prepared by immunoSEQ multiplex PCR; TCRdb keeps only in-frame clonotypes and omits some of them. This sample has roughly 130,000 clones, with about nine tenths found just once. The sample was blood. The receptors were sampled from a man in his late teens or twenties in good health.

DNA for the CDR3: TGTGCCACCAGCAGAGAACTAGCGGGAGTAGAGACCCAGTACTTC. Its translation is CATSRELAGVETQYF. The V and J genes are TRBV15 and TRBJ2-5; 11 bases map to TRBD2. V lost 0 bases and J lost 4; bases outside the gene matches: 1. The germline gives CDR1 LNHNV, CDR2 YYDKDF (reference sequence). This CDR3 is 15 amino acids long.

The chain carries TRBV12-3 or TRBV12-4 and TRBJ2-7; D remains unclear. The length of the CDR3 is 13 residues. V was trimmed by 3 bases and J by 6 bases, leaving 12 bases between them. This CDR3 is CASSFSSVGEQYV. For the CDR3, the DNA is TGTGCCAGCAGTTTCTCAAGTGTGGGCGAGCAGTACGTC.

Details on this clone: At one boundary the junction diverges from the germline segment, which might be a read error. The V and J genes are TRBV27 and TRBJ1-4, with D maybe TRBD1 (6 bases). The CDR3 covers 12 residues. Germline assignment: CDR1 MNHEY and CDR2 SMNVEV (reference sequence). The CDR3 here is CASSPDSEKLFF. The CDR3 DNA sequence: TGTGCCAGCAGTCCGGACAGCGAAAAGCTGTTTTTT.

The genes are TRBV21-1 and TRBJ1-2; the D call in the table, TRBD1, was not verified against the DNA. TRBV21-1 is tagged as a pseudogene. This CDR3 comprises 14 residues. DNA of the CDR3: TGTGCCAGCAGCAAAGAGGACAGGGACGATGGCTACACCTTC. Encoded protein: CASSKEDRDDGYTF.

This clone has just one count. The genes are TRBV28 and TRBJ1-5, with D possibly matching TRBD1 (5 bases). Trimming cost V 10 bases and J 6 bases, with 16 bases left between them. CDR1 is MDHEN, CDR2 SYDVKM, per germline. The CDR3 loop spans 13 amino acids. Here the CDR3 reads CATTDMSPQPQHF. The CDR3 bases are TGTGCCACGACAGATATGTCCCCTCAGCCCCAGCATTTT.

The CDR3 DNA reads TGTGCCAGCGGTCCCAGCTCGCTTTTCGCCCAGGGGCATAATTCACCCCTCCACTTT. It yields the protein CASGPSSLFAQGHNSPLHF. V is TRBV28 and J is TRBJ1-6; D may be TRBD1 (6 bases). The germline gives CDR1 MDHEN, CDR2 SYDVKM. V lost 8 bases and J lost 5, with 28 bases in between. The CDR3 runs to 19 residues.

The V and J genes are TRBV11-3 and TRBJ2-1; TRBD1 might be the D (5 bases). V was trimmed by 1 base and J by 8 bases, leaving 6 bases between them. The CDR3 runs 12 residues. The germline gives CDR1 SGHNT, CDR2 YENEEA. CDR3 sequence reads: CASSLVRDEQFF. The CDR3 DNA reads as TGTGCCAGCAGCTTAGTCAGGGATGAGCAGTTCTTC.

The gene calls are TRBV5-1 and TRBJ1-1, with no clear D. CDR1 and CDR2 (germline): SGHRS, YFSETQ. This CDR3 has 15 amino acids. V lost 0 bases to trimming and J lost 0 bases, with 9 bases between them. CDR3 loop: CASSLEVGVNTEAFF. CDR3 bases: TGCGCCAGCAGCTTGGAAGTGGGTGTGAACACTGAAGCTTTCTTT.

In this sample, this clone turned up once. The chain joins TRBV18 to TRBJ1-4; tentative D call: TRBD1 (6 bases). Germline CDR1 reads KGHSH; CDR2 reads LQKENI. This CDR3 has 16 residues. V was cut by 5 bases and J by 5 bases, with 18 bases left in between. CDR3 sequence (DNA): TGTGCCAGCTCAGACATCCCGGGACAAGGAAATGAAAAACTGTTTTTT. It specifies CASSDIPGQGNEKLFF.

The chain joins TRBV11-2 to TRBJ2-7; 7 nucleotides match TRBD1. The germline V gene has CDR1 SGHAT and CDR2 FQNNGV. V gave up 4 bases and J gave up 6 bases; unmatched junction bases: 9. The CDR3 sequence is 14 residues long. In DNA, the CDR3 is TGTGCCAGCAGCTCAGGGACAGTAAAGACCGAGCAGTACTTC. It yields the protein CASSSGTVKTEQYF.

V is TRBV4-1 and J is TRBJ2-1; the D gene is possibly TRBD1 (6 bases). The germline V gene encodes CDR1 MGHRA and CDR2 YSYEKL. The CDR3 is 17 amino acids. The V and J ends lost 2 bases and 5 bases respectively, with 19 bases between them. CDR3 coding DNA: TGCGCCAGCAGCCAAAGAAACCAGGGGATTGTCGACAATGAGCAGTTCTTC. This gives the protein CASSQRNQGIVDNEQFF.

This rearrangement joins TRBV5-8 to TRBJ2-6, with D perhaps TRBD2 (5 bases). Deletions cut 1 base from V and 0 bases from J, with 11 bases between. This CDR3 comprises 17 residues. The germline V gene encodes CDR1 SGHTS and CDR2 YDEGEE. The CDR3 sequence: CASSLPRRNSGANVLTF. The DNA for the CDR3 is TGTGCCAGCAGCTTGCCTCGGAGGAACTCTGGGGCCAACGTCCTGACTTTC.

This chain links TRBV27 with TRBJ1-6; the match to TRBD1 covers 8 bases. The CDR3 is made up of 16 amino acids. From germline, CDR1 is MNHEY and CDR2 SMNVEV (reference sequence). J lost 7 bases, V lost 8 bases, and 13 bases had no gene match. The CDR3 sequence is CASLPSTGVGNSPLHF. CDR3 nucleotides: TGTGCCAGCCTCCCATCGACAGGGGTTGGCAATTCACCCCTCCACTTT.

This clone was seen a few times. The CDR3 DNA sequence: TGTGCCAGCAGCCCGAAGGGACGTCCGGGGAACACTGAAGCTTTCTTT. Translated, it gives CASSPKGRPGNTEAFF. The chain employs TRBV13 and TRBJ1-1, with a tentative D call TRBD1 (5 bases). Germline V lookup: CDR1 PRHDT, CDR2 FYEKMQ (reference sequence). This CDR3 contains 16 residues. Between the trimmed V and J ends, which lost 5 bases and 1 base, there was a span of 17 bases.

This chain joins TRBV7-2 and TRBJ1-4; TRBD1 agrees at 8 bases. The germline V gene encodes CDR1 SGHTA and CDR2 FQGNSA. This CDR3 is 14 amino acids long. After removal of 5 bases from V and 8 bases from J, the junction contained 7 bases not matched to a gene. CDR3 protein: CASSMTGVREKLFF. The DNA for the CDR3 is TGTGCCAGCAGCATGACAGGGGTCCGGGAAAAACTGTTTTTT.

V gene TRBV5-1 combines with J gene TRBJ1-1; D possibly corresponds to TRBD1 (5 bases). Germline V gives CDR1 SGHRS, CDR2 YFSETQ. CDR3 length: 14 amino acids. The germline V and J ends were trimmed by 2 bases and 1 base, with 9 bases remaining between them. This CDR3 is CASSFPGKNTEAFF. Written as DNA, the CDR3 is TGCGCCAGCAGCTTCCCAGGGAAGAACACTGAAGCTTTCTTT.

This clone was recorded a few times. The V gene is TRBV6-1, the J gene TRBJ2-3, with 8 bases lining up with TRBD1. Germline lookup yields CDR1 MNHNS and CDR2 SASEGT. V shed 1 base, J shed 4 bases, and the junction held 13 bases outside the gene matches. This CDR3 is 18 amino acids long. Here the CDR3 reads CASSEVPAGTGVSDTQYF. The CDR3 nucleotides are TGTGCCAGCAGTGAAGTTCCCGCCGGGACAGGAGTCTCAGATACGCAGTATTTT.

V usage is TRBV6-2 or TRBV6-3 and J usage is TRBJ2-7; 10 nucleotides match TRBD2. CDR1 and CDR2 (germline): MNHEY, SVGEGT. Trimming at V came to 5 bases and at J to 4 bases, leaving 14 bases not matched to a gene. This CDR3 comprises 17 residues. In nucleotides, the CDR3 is TGTGCCAGCAGTCCCGGAGGGACTAGCGAGGCGGTATACGAGCAGTACGTC. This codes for CASSPGGTSEAVYEQYV.

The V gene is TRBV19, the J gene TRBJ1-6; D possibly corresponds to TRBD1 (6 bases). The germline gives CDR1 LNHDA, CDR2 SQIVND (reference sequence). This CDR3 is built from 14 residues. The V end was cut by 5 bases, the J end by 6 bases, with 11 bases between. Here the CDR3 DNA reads TGTGCCAGTAGTTGGGGGGCACGTAATTCACCCCTCCACTTT. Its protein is CASSWGARNSPLHF.

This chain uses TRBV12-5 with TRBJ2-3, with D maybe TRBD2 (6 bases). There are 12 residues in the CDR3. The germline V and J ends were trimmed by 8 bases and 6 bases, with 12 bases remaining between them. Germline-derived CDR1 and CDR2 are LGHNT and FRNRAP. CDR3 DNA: TGTGCTAGTTATGTGGGAGGCGATACGCAGTATTTT. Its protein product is CASYVGGDTQYF.

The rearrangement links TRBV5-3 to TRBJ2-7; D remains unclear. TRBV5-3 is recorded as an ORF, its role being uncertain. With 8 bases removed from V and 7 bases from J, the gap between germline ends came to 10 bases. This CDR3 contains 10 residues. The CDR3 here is CASPWWEQYV. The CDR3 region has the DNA TGTGCCAGCCCATGGTGGGAGCAGTACGTC.